This T cell receptor (beta chain) was documented in a study of blood T cell repertoires in COVID-19. Study overall: Donors in the United States, Italy and Spain gave samples during acute or convalescent COVID-19.

The protocol was immunoSEQ multiplex PCR, while the TCRdb copy is restricted to in-frame clones and leaves out a portion. The sample shows some 200,000 clones, 84% of them seen only once. Trimming removed 0 bases from V and 2 bases from J, with 15 bases in between. The CDR3 is 17 amino acids. CDR1 is SGHRS and CDR2 is YFSETQ in the germline V gene. The chain couples TRBV5-1 to TRBJ2-1, with D tentatively TRBD2 (6 bases). Sequences were obtained from peripheral blood. This clonotype was sampled from a man aged 25 to 40 with active or convalescent COVID-19. The CDR3 here is CASSLASSGDPYNEQFF. Here the CDR3 DNA reads TGCGCCAGCAGCTTGGCGTCTTCGGGGGACCCCTACAATGAGCAGTTCTTC.